The 14 T cell receptor beta chains listed next were all sequenced from one sample in a study of a mutant IDH1 vaccine in newly diagnosed glioma listed by TCRdb under 2021. No antigen is known for these receptors. To prepare the library, the immunoSEQ multiplex PCR assay was applied. TCRdb holds this immuneACCESS table with in-frame rearrangements only. Some clones are missing; in checked studies, unresolved V genes explain under half, and the rest has no known cause. The sample table shows fewer than 30,000 clones, and 77% are seen once. The ten largest clones add up to roughly a tenth of the sample. According to the study, the label for this sample's time point signals: week 5, during vaccination. Each vaccine dose, consisting of 300 ug of a 20-mer mutant IDH1 peptide in Montanide, was administered subcutaneously with topical imiquimod. The sequences come from PBMCs, collected from a glioma patient whose treatment included an IDH1 peptide vaccine. Receptors were obtained from a man in his forties with glioma.

The chain employs TRBV2 and TRBJ2-7; 12 nucleotides line up with TRBD2. The CDR3 is 17 amino acids. Germline CDR1 and CDR2: SNHLY and FYNNEI. With 5 bases clipped from V and 0 bases from J, the junction kept 8 bases outside the gene matches. CDR3 coding DNA: TGTGCCAGCAGTCCTCCGGGACTAGCGGGCCTCTCCTACGAGCAGTACTTC. Translating gives CASSPPGLAGLSYEQYF.

This clone is judged medium-sized. The chain combines TRBV5-5 with TRBJ1-1; D not certain. Germline V lookup: CDR1 SGHKS, CDR2 YYEKEE (reference sequence). V lost 1 base, J lost 4 bases, and 11 bases lay in between. The CDR3 sequence is 14 residues long. CDR3 bases: TGTGCCAGCAGCTTGCCCGGGTATGGCACTGAAGCTTTCTTT. It translates to CASSLPGYGTEAFF.

This clone was recorded only once. The rearrangement joins TRBV9 to TRBJ1-3, with 9 bases that match TRBD1. The V and J ends lost 2 bases and 0 bases, in that order; junction bases with no gene match: 12. Germline CDR1 is SGDLS and CDR2 is YYNGEE. This CDR3 is built from 19 residues. The CDR3 is CASSVGQGRSEGSGNTIYF. The CDR3 region has the DNA TGTGCCAGCAGCGTCGGACAGGGGAGATCGGAGGGCTCTGGAAACACCATATATTTT.

The J gene is TRBJ1-6, the V gene TRBV5-5; D possibly corresponds to TRBD1 (5 bases). The V gene's germline CDR1 is SGHKS and CDR2 YYEKEE (reference sequence). With 4 bases removed from V and 4 bases from J, the gap between germline ends came to 15 bases. This CDR3 is 16 amino acids long. DNA of the CDR3: TGTGCCAGCAGCATACGGGGCCAGGCGTATAATTCACCCCTCCACTTT. Its translation is CASSIRGQAYNSPLHF.

Relative to its sample, this clone is medium-sized. This chain links TRBV29-1 with TRBJ1-2; D gene uncertain. The CDR3 extends over 12 amino acids. Trimming removed 4 bases at V and 2 bases at J, with 8 bases between. CDR1 is SQVTM, CDR2 ANQGSEA, per germline. CDR3: CSVVTGNYGYTF. As DNA, the CDR3 is TGCAGCGTTGTGACGGGAAACTATGGCTACACCTTC. The variable domain in full, with the rest retrieved from reference TRBV29-1 and TRBJ1-2, is SAVISQKPSRDICQRGTSLTIQCQVDSQVTMMFWYRQQPGQSLTLIATANQGSEATYESGFVIDKFPISRPNLTFSTLTVSNMSPEDSSIYLCSVVTGNYGYTFGSGTRLTVV.

This clone was counted once. The V call is TRBV7-9, the J call TRBJ1-2; possible D gene TRBD1, 5 bases. CDR1 SEHNR and CDR2 FQNEAQ come from the germline V gene (reference sequence). The V end lost 1 base, the J end lost 5 bases, and 11 bases lay between the germline ends. This CDR3 has 14 amino acids. This CDR3 reads CASSLVGVQYGYTF. The DNA for the CDR3 is TGTGCCAGCAGCTTAGTAGGGGTGCAGTATGGCTACACCTTC.

J is TRBJ2-3 and V is TRBV19, with TRBD1 as a possible D gene (5 bases). The CDR3 is 15 amino acids. The germline CDR1 and CDR2 sequences are LNHDA and SQIVND (reference sequence). V dropped 1 base and J dropped 3 bases, with 11 bases sitting between them. Here the CDR3 DNA reads TGTGCCAGTAGTATAGTCTACGCAGGGACAGATACGCAGTATTTT. Protein: CASSIVYAGTDTQYF.

The V call is TRBV5-4, the J call TRBJ2-7; D gene ambiguous. Between the trimmed V and J ends, which lost 0 bases and 6 bases, there was a span of 7 bases. This CDR3 has 12 amino acids. CDR1 is SGHNT, CDR2 YYREEE, per germline (reference sequence). For the CDR3, the DNA is TGTGCCAGCAGCTTGGCCACGGGCGAGCAGTACTTC. Amino acid sequence: CASSLATGEQYF.

This rearrangement joins TRBV5-8 to TRBJ1-5, with D maybe TRBD1 (6 bases). Trimming removed 2 bases at V and 7 bases at J, with 19 bases between. Germline V lookup: CDR1 SGHTS, CDR2 YDEGEE. This CDR3 is built from 16 residues. The DNA for the CDR3 is TGTGCCAGCAGCTTTAGGACCTCGACAGGAGGGCAGCCCCAGCATTTT. The encoded protein is CASSFRTSTGGQPQHF.

This clone has only a few counts. The chain couples TRBV7-9 to TRBJ1-5, with 7 bases fitting TRBD1. CDR3 length equals 15 residues. The ends lost 5 bases at V and 0 bases at J; junction bases unmatched: 4. CDR1 and CDR2 (germline): SEHNR, FQNEAQ (reference sequence). CDR3 residues: CASSQGTDSNQPQHF. CDR3 DNA sequence: TGTGCCAGCAGCCAAGGGACAGATAGCAATCAGCCCCAGCATTTT.

This chain joins TRBV27 and TRBJ2-3, with D perhaps TRBD2 (5 bases). The V end was cut by 0 bases, the J end by 0 bases, with 7 bases between. CDR1 is MNHEY and CDR2 is SMNVEV in the germline V gene (reference sequence). This CDR3 contains 15 residues. This CDR3 is CASSLSGGSTDTQYF. The CDR3 region has the DNA TGTGCCAGCAGTTTATCTGGCGGGAGCACAGATACGCAGTATTTT.

As to this clone: A read error may produce the germline difference seen at one junction end. J is TRBJ1-2 and V is TRBV29-1; TRBD1 matches at 9 bases. The CDR3 has 13 residues. Looked up from germline, CDR1 is SQVTM and CDR2 is ANQGSEA. CDR3 DNA sequence: TGCAGCGTGACTGTACAGGGGGCGAGCGGCTGCACCTTC. It encodes CSVTVQGASGCTF.

The chain carries TRBV15 and TRBJ2-2; the D is unclear. This CDR3 comprises 13 residues. Germline-derived CDR1 and CDR2 are LNHNV and YYDKDF (reference sequence). The V and J ends lost 4 bases and 7 bases respectively, with 10 bases between them. The CDR3 DNA reads as TGTGCCACCAGCATGATGAAAATCGGGGAGCTGTTTTTT. Translating gives CATSMMKIGELFF.

This sequence joins TRBV5-1 and TRBJ2-3, with TRBD1 matching 8 bases. The CDR3 is 17 amino acids. The V gene's germline CDR1 is SGHRS and CDR2 YFSETQ. V shed 4 bases and J 2 bases; nucleotides not matched to a gene: 12. CDR3 region: CASSQRRGQGATDTQYF. The DNA of the CDR3 is TGCGCCAGCAGCCAGCGTAGAGGACAGGGCGCCACAGATACGCAGTATTTT.